This record covers a single T cell receptor (beta chain). Its antigen is currently unknown. This specimen belongs to a study of T cell responses to AZD1222 COVID-19 vaccine. Overall study results and limits: Seropositivity was recorded at baseline in only a handful of AZD1222 recipients. Rises in breadth and depth of Spike-specific TCRs came after two AZD1222 doses.

TCRdb's table, derived via immunoSEQ multiplex PCR, lists solely in-frame clones and lacks some. The table records some 130,000 clones, 85% to 90% of them present only once. Per the germline V gene, CDR1 is SEHNR and CDR2 is FQNEAQ (reference sequence). This CDR3 has 16 residues. Trimming pared 3 bases from V and 4 bases from J, leaving 18 bases between. The TCR was taken from an adult in good health. The sequencing here drew on peripheral blood, taken on day 0 of AZD1222 vaccination. The gene calls are TRBV7-9 and TRBJ1-2; no definite D call. CDR3 sequence: CASSFQVSGQTYGYTF. The CDR3 DNA follows: TGTGCCAGCAGCTTTCAGGTCTCCGGGCAAACCTATGGCTACACCTTC.